The T cell receptor beta chain under discussion was sequenced for a study of T cell clonotyping in hematopoietic cell transplantation. The table came from immunoSEQ multiplex PCR; TCRdb's copy has only in-frame clones and leaves some out. The repertoire holds about 11,000 clones, 46% seen once, with 8% to 9.5% in the top ten. Deletions cut 3 bases from V and 5 bases from J, with 14 bases between. This CDR3 is 14 amino acids long. CDR1 and CDR2 (germline): LNHNV, YYDKDF (reference sequence). Recipients were bled about 28 days pretransplant and at posttransplant days 30, 100, 180. The V and J genes are TRBV15 and TRBJ2-7, with D perhaps TRBD1 or TRBD2 (6 bases each). Specimen: PBMCs, collected 30 days after allogeneic stem cell transplant. The receptor comes from a male patient in his fifties who had an allogeneic stem cell transplant from an unrelated donor, so the T cells may come from the graft donor. Some clones in this sample may be carry-over from other donors' samples. CDR3: CATSRELGGHEQYF. For the CDR3, the DNA is TGTGCCACCAGCAGGGAATTGGGGGGCCACGAGCAGTACTTC.